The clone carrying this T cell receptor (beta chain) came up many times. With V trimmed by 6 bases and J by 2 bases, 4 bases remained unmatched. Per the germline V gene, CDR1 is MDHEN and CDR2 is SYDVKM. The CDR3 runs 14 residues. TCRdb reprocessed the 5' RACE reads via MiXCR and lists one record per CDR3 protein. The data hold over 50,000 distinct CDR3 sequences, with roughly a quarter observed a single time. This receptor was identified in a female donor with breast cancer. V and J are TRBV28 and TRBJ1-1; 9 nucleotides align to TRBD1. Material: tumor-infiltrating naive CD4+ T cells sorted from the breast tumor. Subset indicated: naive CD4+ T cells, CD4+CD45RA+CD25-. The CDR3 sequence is CASRGTGFNTEAFF. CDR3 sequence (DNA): TGTGCCAGCAGAGGGACAGGGTTTAACACTGAAGCTTTCTTT.